Reported below is one TCR beta chain. No antigen is known for it. The CDR3 consists of 21 residues. Germline V gene lookup returns CDR1 WSHSY and CDR2 SAAADI. Losses at the gene ends were 4 bases for V and 0 bases for J; bases not matched to a gene: 15. Separate from the approximately 670-subject first cohort was the approximately 120-subject validation cohort, to which the donors belonged. This specimen belongs to a study of cytomegalovirus exposure and HLA in healthy donors. Study results and limitations: A classifier reportedly called cytomegalovirus status with high sensitivity and specificity. The tendency of first-cohort TCR clusters to co-occur in the 100 to 150 validation repertoires emerged from a later analysis. Investigators reported around 150 TCR beta chains as tied to cytomegalovirus.

The data were produced by immunoSEQ multiplex PCR, yet TCRdb's version contains in-frame clones alone and is incomplete. Here the sample spans about 140,000 clones, about 86% being singletons. Sequences were obtained from PBMCs. The chain carries TRBV10-2 and TRBJ2-4; the match to TRBD2 covers 13 bases. This receptor was taken from a young man in good health and CMV-seronegative. CDR3 sequence reads: CASSGTAGTSGNVGAKNIQYF. In DNA form, the CDR3 reads TGCGCCAGCAGTGGTACAGCCGGGACTAGCGGGAACGTTGGAGCCAAAAACATTCAGTACTTC.